The text below deals with one T cell receptor (beta chain). This entry belongs to a study of T cell changes during pregnancy in multiple sclerosis. TCRdb keeps only in-frame clones here, not all; method: immunoSEQ multiplex PCR. This table has roughly 46,000 clones, approximately 94% appearing once. There are 12 residues in the CDR3. Germline CDR1 reads SGHAT; CDR2 reads FQNNGV. V was trimmed by 2 bases and J by 2 bases, leaving 4 bases between them. This receptor was identified in a female donor with multiple sclerosis, enrolled in a pregnancy study. The chain couples TRBV11-2 to TRBJ2-7; no clear D gene. This material consisted of CD8+ T cells from peripheral blood mononuclear cells, taken in the first trimester of pregnancy. The CDR3 loop is CASSLSAYEQYF. CDR3 DNA: TGTGCCAGCAGCTTATCTGCCTACGAGCAGTACTTC.